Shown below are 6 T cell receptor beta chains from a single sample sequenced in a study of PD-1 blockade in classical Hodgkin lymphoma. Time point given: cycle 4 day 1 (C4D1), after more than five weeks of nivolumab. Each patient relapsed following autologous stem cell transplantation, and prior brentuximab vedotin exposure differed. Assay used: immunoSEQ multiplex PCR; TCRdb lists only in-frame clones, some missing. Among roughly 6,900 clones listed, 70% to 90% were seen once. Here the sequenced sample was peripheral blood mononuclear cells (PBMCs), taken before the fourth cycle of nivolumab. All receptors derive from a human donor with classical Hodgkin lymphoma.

This CDR3 is CASRLRLVMQDTQYF. CDR3 nucleotide sequence: TGTGCCAGCAGGCTTCGGTTAGTCATGCAAGATACGCAGTATTTT. The chain has TRBV21-1 and TRBJ2-3; the D call of TRBD2 is as the table states it, not checked on the DNA. TRBV21-1 counts as a pseudogene. CDR3 length: 15 amino acids.

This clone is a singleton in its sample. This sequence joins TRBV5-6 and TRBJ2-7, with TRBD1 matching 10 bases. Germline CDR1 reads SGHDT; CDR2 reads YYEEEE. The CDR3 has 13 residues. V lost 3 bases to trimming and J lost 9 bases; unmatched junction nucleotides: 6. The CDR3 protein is CASSSRDRGRQYV. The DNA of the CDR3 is TGTGCCAGCAGCTCCCGGGACAGGGGACGGCAGTACGTC.

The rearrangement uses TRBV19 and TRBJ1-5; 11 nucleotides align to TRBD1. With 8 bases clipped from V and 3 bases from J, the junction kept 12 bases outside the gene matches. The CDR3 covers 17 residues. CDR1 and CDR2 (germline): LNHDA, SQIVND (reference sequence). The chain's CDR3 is CASPGTGGESYNQPQHF. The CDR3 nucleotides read TGTGCCAGTCCCGGGACAGGGGGAGAGAGTTACAATCAGCCCCAGCATTTT.

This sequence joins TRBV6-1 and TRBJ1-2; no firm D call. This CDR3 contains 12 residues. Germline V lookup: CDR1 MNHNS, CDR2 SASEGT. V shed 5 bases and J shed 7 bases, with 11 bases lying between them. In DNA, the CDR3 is TGTGCCAGCAGTTATGGGGTTGGTGGCTACACCTTC. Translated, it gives CASSYGVGGYTF.

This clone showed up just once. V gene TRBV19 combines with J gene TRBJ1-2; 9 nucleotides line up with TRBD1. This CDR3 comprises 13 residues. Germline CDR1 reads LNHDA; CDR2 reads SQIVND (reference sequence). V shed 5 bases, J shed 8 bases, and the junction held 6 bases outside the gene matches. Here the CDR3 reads CASSSGQGYGYTF. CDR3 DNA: TGTGCCAGTAGTTCGGGACAGGGTTACGGCTACACCTTC.

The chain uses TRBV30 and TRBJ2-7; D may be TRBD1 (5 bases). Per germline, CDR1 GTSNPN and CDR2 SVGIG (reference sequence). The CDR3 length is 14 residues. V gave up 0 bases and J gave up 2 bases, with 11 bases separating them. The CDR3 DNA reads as TGTGCCTGGAGTGTACGGGCAGGGACCTACGAGCAGTACGTC. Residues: CAWSVRAGTYEQYV.